The 5 T cell receptor beta chains in this list originate from one sample, sequenced in a study of CXCR3-negative and CXCR3-positive naive CD8 T cells. UMI-labeled 5' RACE yielded the TRB cDNA libraries. Reanalyzing the 5' RACE reads, TCRdb keeps one entry per CDR3 protein, without DNA. The sample table includes about 46,000 distinct CDR3 sequences. The sequencing input was naive CXCR3- CD8+ T cells from blood. Stated subset: CD45RO-CCR7+CD27+CD95- naive CD8+ T cells lacking CXCR3 (TNR3-). The receptors shown here come from a human donor in good health. Some clones in this sample may be carry-over from other donors' samples.

This chain joins TRBV29-1 and TRBJ2-7; TCRdb's D call of TRBD2 is untestable without DNA. The CDR3 runs 14 residues. Germline V lookup: CDR1 SQVTM, CDR2 ANQGSEA. CDR3 residues: CSVVSREYSYEQYF.

The chain employs TRBV4-3 and TRBJ1-1; with no DNA, the TCRdb D assignment of TRBD1 cannot be verified. CDR1 and CDR2 from the germline V gene are LGHNA and YSLEER. This CDR3 spans 13 amino acids. The CDR3 sequence is CASSRGAGTEAFF.

This chain uses TRBV15 with TRBJ2-3; TCRdb's assignment of TRBD1 cannot be checked, as there is no DNA. Germline lookup yields CDR1 LNHNV and CDR2 YYDKDF (reference sequence). The CDR3 length is 14 residues. CDR3 loop: CATSRGRGADTQYF.

The J gene is TRBJ2-1, the V gene TRBV29-1. In germline, CDR1 is SQVTM, CDR2 ANQGSEA. This CDR3 contains 13 residues. Here the CDR3 reads CSALRGSYNEQFF.

This rearrangement joins TRBV7-9 to TRBJ1-1. Looked up from germline, CDR1 is SEHNR and CDR2 is FQNEAQ (reference sequence). The CDR3 is 13 residues long. CDR3: CASSLTTDTEAFF.